This TCR beta chain was recovered during a study of blood T cell repertoires in COVID-19. Study-level information: Acute and convalescent COVID-19 specimens originated in the United States, Italy and Spain. PBMCs, B-cell-depleted T cells, or T cells provided the cDNA or gDNA that made up the material.

Profiled with immunoSEQ multiplex PCR; TCRdb holds only in-frame clones, not every one. The repertoire holds 300,000 to 400,000 clones, around 85% seen once, with over 1.5% in the top ten. The cohort comprised adults aged about 18 to 89 years residing in 20 to 30 US areas. Within 2 weeks before study entry, exposed participants met a COVID-19 case. V was clipped by 6 bases and J by 5 bases, with 19 bases between them. The CDR3 runs to 15 residues. CDR1 is MNHEY and CDR2 is SMNVEV in the germline V gene (reference sequence). The TCR comes from a woman aged 30 to 39 who had been exposed to COVID-19. Sequencing was performed on PBMCs or T cells enriched from blood (not recorded which). The chain joins TRBV27 to TRBJ1-2; possible D gene TRBD1, 6 bases. CDR3 coding DNA: TGTGCCAGCAGGTTTGGGCAGGGGCCAATGTATGGCTACACCTTC. Residues: CASRFGQGPMYGYTF.